This T cell receptor beta chain is drawn from a study of cytomegalovirus exposure and HLA in healthy donors. A multiplex PCR was run with 60 Vbeta primers and 13 Jbeta primers. The assay was immunoSEQ multiplex PCR, and TCRdb's table has in-frame clones only and misses some. This sample has about 200,000 clones, with more than 65% found just once. As concerns this clone: Its specificity is unknown.

Whole-study findings and limits: Earlier results showed most TCR beta V segments being productive about 87% or about 30% of the time.

Germline trimming cut 6 bases from V and 2 bases from J; bases unmatched to any gene: 4. Germline assignment: CDR1 LGHNT and CDR2 FRNRAP. The CDR3 length is 14 residues. The chain recombines TRBV12-5 with TRBJ2-5, with 9 nucleotides matching TRBD1. This receptor was taken from a girl between 10 and 17 years old in good health and CMV-seropositive. Sequencing used PBMCs. The CDR3 nucleotides are TGTGCTAGTGGGATTGGGACAGGGCAAGAGACCCAGTACTTC. Translated: CASGIGTGQETQYF.